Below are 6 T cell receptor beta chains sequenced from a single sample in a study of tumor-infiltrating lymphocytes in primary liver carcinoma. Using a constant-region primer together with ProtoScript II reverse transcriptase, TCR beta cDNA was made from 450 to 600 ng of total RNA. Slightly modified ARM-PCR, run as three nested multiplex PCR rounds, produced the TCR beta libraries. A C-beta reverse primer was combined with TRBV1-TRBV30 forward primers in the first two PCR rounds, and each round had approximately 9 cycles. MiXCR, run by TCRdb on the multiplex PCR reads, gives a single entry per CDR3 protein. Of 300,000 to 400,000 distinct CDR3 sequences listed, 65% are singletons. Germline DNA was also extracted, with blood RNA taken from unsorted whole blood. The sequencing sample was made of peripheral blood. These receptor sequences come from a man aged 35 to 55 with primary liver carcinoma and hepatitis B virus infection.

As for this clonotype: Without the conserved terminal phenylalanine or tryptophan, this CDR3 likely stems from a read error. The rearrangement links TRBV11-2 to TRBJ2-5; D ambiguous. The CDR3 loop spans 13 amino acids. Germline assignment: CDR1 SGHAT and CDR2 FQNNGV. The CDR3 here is CVSSYNTQETQYS. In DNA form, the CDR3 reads TGTGTCAGCAGCTACAATACGCAAGAGACCCAGTACTCC.

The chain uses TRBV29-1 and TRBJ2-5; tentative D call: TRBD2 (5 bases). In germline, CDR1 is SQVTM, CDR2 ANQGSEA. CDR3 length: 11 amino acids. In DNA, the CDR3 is TGCGGCACGAGGGTACGAGAGACCCAGTACTTC. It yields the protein CGTRVRETQYF.

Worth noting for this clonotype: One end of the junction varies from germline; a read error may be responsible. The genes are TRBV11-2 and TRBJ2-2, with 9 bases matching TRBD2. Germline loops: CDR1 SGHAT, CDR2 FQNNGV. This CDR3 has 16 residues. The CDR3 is CASSPIAGEPPGELVF. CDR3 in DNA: TGTGCCAGCAGCCCAATAGCGGGAGAGCCCCCAGGGGAGCTGGTTTTT.

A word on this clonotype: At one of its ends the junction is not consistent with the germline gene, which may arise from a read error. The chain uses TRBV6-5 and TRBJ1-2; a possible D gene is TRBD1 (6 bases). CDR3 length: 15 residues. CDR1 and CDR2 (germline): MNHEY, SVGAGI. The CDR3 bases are TGTGCCAGCAGTTACTCGGGGGCCAGTCTTGAGCGCTACACCTTT. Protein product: CASSYSGASLERYTF.

The CDR3 protein is CASSLGSERELFF. CDR3 in DNA: TGCGCCAGCAGCTTGGGATCGGAGAGGGAGCTGTTTTTT. This rearrangement joins TRBV5-1 to TRBJ2-2; D not resolved. The CDR3 is 13 residues long. Germline V lookup: CDR1 SGHRS, CDR2 YFSETQ. Deletions cut 0 bases from V and 9 bases from J, with 9 bases between.

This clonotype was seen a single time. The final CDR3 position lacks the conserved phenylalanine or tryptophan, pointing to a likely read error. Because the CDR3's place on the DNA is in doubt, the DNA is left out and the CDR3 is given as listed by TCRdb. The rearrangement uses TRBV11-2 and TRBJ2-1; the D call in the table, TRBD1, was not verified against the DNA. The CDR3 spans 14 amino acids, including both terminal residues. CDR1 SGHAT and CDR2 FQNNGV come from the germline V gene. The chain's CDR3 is CASSLERGSNEQFV.